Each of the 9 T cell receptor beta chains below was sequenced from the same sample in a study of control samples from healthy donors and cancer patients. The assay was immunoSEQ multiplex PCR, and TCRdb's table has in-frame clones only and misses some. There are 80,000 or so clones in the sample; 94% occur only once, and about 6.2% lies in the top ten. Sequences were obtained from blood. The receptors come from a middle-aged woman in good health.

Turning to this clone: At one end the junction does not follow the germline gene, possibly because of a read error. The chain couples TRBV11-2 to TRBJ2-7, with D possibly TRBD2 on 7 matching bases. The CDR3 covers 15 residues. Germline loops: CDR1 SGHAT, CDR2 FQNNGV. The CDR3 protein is CASGFGGGLTYEQYF. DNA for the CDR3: TGTGCCAGCGGCTTTGGGGGGGGCCTAACCTACGAGCAGTACTTC.

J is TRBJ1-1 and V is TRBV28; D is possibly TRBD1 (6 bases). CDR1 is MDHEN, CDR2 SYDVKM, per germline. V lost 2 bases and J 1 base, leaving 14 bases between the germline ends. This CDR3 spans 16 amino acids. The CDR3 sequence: CASSLGIGGENTEAFF. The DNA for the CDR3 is TGTGCCAGCAGTTTAGGGATCGGGGGCGAGAACACTGAAGCTTTCTTT.

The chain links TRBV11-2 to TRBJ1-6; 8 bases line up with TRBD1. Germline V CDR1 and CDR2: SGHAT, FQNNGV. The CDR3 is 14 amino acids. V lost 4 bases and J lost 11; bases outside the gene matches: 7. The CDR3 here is CASSSRDRSTPLHF. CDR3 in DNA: TGTGCCAGCAGCTCCCGGGACAGGTCGACACCCCTCCACTTT.

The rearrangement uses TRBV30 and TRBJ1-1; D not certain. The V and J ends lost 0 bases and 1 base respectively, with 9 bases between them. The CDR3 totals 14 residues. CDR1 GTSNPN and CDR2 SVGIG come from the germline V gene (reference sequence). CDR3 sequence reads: CAWSVLGTNTEAFF. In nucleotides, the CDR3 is TGTGCCTGGAGTGTACTGGGAACGAACACTGAAGCTTTCTTT.

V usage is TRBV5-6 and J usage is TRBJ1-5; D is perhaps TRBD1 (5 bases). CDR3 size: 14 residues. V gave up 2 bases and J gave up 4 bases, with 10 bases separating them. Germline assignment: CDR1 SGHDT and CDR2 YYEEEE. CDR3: CASSFRGVNQPQHF. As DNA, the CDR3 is TGTGCCAGCAGCTTTAGGGGAGTGAATCAGCCCCAGCATTTT.

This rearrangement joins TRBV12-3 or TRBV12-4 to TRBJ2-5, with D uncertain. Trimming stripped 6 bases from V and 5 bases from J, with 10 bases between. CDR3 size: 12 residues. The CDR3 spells CASSAAGETQYF. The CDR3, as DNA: TGTGCCAGCAGCGCTGCCGGGGAGACCCAGTACTTC.

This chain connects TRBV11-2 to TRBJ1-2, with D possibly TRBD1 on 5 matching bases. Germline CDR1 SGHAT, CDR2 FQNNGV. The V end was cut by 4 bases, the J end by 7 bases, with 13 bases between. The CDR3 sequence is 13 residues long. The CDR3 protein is CASSSVGVPGYTF. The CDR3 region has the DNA TGTGCCAGCAGCTCGGTAGGGGTTCCTGGCTACACCTTC.

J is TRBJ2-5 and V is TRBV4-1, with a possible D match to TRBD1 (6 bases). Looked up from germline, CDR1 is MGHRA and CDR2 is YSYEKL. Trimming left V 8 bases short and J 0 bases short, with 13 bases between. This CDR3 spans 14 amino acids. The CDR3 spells CASGAGTNQETQYF. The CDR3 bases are TGCGCCAGCGGAGCAGGGACAAACCAAGAGACCCAGTACTTC.

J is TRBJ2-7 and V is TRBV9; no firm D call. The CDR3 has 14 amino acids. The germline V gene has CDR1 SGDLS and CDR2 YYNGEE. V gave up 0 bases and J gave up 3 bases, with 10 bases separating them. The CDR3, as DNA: TGTGCCAGCAGCGTAGAAGTGGGGTACTACGAGCAGTACTTC. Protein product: CASSVEVGYYEQYF.